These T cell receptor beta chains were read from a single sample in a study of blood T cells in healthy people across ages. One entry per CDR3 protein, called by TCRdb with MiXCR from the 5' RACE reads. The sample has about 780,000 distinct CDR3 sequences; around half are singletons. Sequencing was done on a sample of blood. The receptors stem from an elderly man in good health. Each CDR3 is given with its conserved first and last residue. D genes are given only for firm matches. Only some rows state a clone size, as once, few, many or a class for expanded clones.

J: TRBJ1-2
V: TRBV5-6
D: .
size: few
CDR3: CASSSSREFRNYGYTF
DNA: TGTGCCAGCAGCTCAAGCCGGGAGTTTAGGAACTATGGCTACACCTTC

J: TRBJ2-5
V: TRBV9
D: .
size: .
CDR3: CATAGTPKVQETQYF
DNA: TGTGCCACCGCCGGGACACCGAAAGTTCAAGAGACCCAGTACTTC

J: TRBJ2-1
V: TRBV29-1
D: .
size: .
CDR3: CSVVGSRPSYNEQFF
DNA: TGCAGCGTTGTTGGCTCTCGGCCCTCCTACAATGAGCAGTTCTTC

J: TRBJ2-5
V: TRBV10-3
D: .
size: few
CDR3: CAISDFTLGEETQYF
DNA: TGTGCCATCAGTGATTTTACCCTCGGAGAAGAGACCCAGTACTTC

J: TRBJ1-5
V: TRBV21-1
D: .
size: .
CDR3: CASSKAYRGRDNQPQHF
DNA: TGTGCCAGCAGCAAAGCCTACAGGGGGCGAGACAATCAGCCCCAGCATTTT

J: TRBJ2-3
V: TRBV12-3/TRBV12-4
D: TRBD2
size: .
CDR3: CASSLARRLAGAKDTQYF
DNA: TGTGCCAGCAGTTTAGCGCGCCGGCTAGCGGGAGCAAAAGATACGCAGTATTTT

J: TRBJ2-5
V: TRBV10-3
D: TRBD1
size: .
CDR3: CAISSGQGWQETQYF
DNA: TGTGCCATCAGTTCCGGACAGGGGTGGCAAGAGACCCAGTACTTC

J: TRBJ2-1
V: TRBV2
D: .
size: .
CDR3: CASSGALAGYNEQFF
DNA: TGTGCCAGCAGTGGGGCACTAGCCGGGTACAATGAGCAGTTCTTC

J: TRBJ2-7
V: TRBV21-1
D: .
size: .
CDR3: CASKRGGDAEQYF
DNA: TGTGCCAGCAAACGAGGAGGGGATGCCGAGCAGTACTTC

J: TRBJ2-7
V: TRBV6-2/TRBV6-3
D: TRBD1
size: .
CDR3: CASSYDIDRGYDYEQYF
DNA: TGTGCCAGCAGTTACGACATAGACAGGGGGTACGACTACGAGCAGTACTTC

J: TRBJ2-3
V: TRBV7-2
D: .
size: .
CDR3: CASSLGTLVGTTDTQYF
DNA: TGTGCCAGCAGCTTAGGGACGCTAGTGGGGACCACAGATACGCAGTATTTT

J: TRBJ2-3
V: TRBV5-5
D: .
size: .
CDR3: CASSLGHRDPQYF
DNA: TGTGCCAGCAGCTTGGGACACCGGGACCCGCAGTATTTT

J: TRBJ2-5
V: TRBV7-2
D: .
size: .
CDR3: CASTVKGGTQYF
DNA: TGTGCCAGCACCGTCAAAGGAGGGACCCAGTACTTC

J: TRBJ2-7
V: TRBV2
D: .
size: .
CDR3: CASKLGYSSYEQYF
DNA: TGTGCCAGCAAACTAGGATACAGCTCCTACGAGCAGTACTTC

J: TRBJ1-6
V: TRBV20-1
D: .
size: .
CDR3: CSARESKGSSPLHF
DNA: TGCAGTGCTAGAGAATCGAAGGGCAGTTCACCCCTCCACTTT